One and the same sample provided the 8 T cell receptor beta chains below, sequenced in a study of CD8+CD57+ T cells in acquired aplastic anemia. Profiling of TCR beta VDJ combinations and CDR3 sequences used genomic DNA as template. TCRdb ran MiXCR on the reads and lists one entry per CDR3 protein. The sample contains about half a million distinct CDR3 sequences, about a third of which appear only once. Selection for sequencing was limited to patients who had shown CD8+CD57+ cell expansion by flow cytometry. The sequenced material came from sorted CD4+, CD8+, or CD8+CD57+ T cells (not recorded which) from PBMCs. Source of these receptors: a human donor with aplastic anemia.

The chain links TRBV20-1 to TRBJ2-5; TRBD2 is a possible D gene (6 bases). The V and J ends lost 6 bases and 8 bases respectively, with 28 bases between them. This CDR3 region has 16 residues. The V gene's germline CDR1 is DFQATT and CDR2 SNEGSKA (reference sequence). The CDR3 DNA follows: TGCAGTGCAACCACCCCTCAGGCCTCTAGCGCCAGAACCCAGTACTTC. Its translation: CSATTPQASSARTQYF.

The chain joins TRBV2 to TRBJ2-1; 11 bases agree with TRBD2. The germline CDR1 and CDR2 sequences are SNHLY and FYNNEI. The CDR3 has 15 amino acids. V lost 5 bases to trimming and J lost 6 bases; unmatched junction nucleotides: 6. The chain's CDR3 is CASSSGLAAFNEQFF. In DNA form, the CDR3 reads TGTGCCAGCAGTTCGGGACTAGCGGCTTTCAATGAGCAGTTCTTC.

V gene TRBV20-1 combines with J gene TRBJ2-7; tentatively, D is TRBD1 (5 bases). This CDR3 is built from 12 residues. V shed 3 bases and J shed 2 bases, with 8 bases lying between them. Per the germline V gene, CDR1 is DFQATT and CDR2 is SNEGSKA (reference sequence). CDR3 nucleotides: TGCAGTGCTAGCTTGGGGCCCTACGAGCAGTACTTC. Its protein is CSASLGPYEQYF.

This clonotype came up once. This sequence may be a read error, since a much larger clone differs from it by one base. This chain connects TRBV7-6 to TRBJ2-3, with 11 bases aligning to TRBD2. The CDR3 contains 16 residues. Germline values: CDR1 SGHVS, CDR2 FNYEAQ. The chain's CDR3 is CASSPSGTSGTDTKYF. CDR3 nucleotide sequence: TGTGCCAGCAGCCCCTCCGGGACTAGCGGAACAGATACGAAGTATTTT. The entire variable domain, with the rest obtained from reference TRBV7-6 and TRBJ2-3, is as follows: GAGVSQSPRYKVTKRGQDVALRCDPISGHVSLYWYRQALGQGPEFLTYFNYEAQQDKSGLPNDRFSAERPEGSISTLTIQRTEQRDSAMYRCASSPSGTSGTDTKYFGPGTRLTVL.

In this sample, this clonotype turned up many times. J is TRBJ1-1 and V is TRBV7-6; D unresolved. CDR3 length equals 9 residues. Germline values: CDR1 SGHVS, CDR2 FNYEAQ. V lost 8 bases and J lost 11, with 9 bases in between. CDR3 in DNA: TGTGCCAGCGCGCCGAGTGCTTTCTTT. It translates to CASAPSAFF.

This clonotype was detected a few times. This chain links TRBV4-2 with TRBJ2-5; 8 positions match TRBD1. The CDR3 consists of 16 residues. Trimming took 1 base from V and 5 from J; bases not matched to a gene: 9. Per the germline V gene, CDR1 is LGHNA and CDR2 is YNFKEQ. CDR3: CASSQASQGVRETQYF. The CDR3, as DNA: TGTGCCAGCAGCCAAGCCTCACAGGGGGTTCGTGAGACCCAGTACTTC.

The chain joins TRBV10-1 to TRBJ1-1; 10 nucleotides align to TRBD1. Germline V gene sequence: CDR1 WNHNN, CDR2 SYGVQD (reference sequence). After removal of 4 bases from V and 3 bases from J, the junction contained 8 bases not matched to a gene. The CDR3 totals 16 residues. The DNA for the CDR3 is TGCGCCAGCAGTGCCCGCGGGACAGGGGTCGACACTGAAGCTTTCTTT. Residues: CASSARGTGVDTEAFF.

The chain links TRBV12-3 or TRBV12-4 to TRBJ2-7; 8 nucleotides align to TRBD1. The CDR3 extends over 16 amino acids. Losses at the gene ends were 3 bases for V and 2 bases for J; bases not matched to a gene: 9. CDR3 protein: CASSFGGQDGAYEQYF. CDR3 nucleotides: TGTGCCAGCAGTTTCGGGGGACAGGATGGTGCCTACGAGCAGTACTTC.